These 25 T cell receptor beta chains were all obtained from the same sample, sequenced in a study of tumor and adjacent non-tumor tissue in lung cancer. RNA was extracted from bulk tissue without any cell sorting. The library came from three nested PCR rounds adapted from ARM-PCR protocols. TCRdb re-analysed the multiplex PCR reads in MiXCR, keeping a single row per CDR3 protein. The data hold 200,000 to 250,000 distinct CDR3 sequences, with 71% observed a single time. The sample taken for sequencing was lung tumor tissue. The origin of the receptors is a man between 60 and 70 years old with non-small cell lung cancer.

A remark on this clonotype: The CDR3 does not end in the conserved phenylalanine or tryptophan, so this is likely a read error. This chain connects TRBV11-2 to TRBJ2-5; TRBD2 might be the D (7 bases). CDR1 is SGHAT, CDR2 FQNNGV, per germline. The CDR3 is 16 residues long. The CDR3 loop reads CASSSTMGGPKEIQYL. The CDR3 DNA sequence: TGTGCCAGTAGCTCCACAATGGGGGGGCCAAAGGAGATCCAGTACCTC.

The CDR3 sequence: CASSFEDQPQHF. The CDR3 nucleotides read TGTGCCAGCAGCTTCGAGGATCAGCCCCAGCATTTT. This chain uses TRBV5-8 with TRBJ1-5; D is undetermined. This CDR3 has 12 residues. Germline V CDR1 and CDR2: SGHTS, YDEGEE. Trimming took off 2 bases at V and 5 bases at J, with 5 bases between the two ends.

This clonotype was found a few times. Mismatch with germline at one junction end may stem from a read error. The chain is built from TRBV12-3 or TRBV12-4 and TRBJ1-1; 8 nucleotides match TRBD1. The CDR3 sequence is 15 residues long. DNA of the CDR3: TGTGCCAGCACCCAACGGACAGGGCGGGACACTGAAGCTTCCTTT. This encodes CASTQRTGRDTEASF.

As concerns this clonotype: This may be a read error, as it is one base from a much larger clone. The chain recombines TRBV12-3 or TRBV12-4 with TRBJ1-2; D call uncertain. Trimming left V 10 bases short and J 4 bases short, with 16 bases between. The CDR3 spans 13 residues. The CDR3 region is CANQQIPIYGYTF. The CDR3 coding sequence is TGTGCCAACCAGCAAATCCCTATCTATGGCTACACCTTC.

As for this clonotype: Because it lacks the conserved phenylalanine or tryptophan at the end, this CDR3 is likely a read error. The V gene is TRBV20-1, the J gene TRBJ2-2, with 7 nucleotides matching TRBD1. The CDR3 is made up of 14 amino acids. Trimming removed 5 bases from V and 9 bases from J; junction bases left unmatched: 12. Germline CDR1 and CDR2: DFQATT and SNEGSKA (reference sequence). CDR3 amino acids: CSAVRGQRTWELFS. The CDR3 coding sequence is TGCAGTGCTGTAAGGGGGCAACGGACCTGGGAGCTGTTTTCT.

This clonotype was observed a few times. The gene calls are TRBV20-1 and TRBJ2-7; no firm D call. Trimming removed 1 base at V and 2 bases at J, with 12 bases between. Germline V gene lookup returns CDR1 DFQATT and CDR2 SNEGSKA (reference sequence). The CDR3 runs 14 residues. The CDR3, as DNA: TGCAGTGCTAGAGCCCCCAAGGAGCCCTACGAGCAGTACTTC. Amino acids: CSARAPKEPYEQYF.

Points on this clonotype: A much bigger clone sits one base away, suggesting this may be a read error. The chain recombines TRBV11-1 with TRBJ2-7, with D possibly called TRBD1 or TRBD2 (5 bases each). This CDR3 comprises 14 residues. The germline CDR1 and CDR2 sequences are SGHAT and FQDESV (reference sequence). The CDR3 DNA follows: TGTGCCAGCAGCCCGGGACGGCGATCCTACGAGCAGAACTTC. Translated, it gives CASSPGRRSYEQNF.

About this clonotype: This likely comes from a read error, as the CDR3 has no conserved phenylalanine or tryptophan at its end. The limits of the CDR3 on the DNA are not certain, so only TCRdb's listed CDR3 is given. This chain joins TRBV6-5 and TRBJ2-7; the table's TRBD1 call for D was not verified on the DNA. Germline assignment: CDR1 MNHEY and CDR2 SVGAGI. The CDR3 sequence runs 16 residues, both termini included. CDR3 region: CSSSYVPGRTSYERYI.

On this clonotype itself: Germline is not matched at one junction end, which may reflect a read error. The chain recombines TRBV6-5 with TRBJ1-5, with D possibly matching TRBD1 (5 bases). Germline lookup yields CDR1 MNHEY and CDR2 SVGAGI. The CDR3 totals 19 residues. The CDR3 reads CDSITSAGSINGSNQPQHF. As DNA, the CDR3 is TGTGACAGCATCACAAGCGCAGGGTCGATTAATGGCAGCAATCAGCCCCAGCATTTT.

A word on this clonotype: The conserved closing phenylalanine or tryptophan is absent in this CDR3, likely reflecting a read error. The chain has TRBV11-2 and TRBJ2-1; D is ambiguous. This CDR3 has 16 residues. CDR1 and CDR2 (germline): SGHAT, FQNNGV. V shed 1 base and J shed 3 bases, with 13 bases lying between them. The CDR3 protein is CASSLGATPFYNEQFL. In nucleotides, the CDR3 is TGTGCCAGCAGCTTAGGGGCGACTCCCTTCTACAATGAGCAGTTCTTA.

Here the CDR3 reads CTISSGTGIQETQYF. Written as DNA, the CDR3 is TGTACCATCAGCAGCGGGACAGGGATACAAGAGACCCAGTACTTC. This sequence joins TRBV11-3 and TRBJ2-5; TRBD1 agrees at 9 bases. The germline CDR1 and CDR2 sequences are SGHNT and YENEEA. The CDR3 sequence is 15 residues long.

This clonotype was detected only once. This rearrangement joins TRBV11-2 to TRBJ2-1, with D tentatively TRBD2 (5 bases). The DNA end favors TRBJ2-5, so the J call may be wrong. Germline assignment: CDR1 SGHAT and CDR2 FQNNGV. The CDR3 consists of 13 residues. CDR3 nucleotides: TGTGCCAGCAGCTGGGGAAGAGGGGAGACCCAGTACTTC. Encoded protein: CASSWGRGETQYF.

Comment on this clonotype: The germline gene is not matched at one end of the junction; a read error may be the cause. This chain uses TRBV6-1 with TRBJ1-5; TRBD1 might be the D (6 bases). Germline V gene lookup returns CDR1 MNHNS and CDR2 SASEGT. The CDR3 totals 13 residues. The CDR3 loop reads CTSSEQGRQSQHF. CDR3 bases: TGTACCAGCAGTGAACAGGGAAGGCAGTCCCAGCATTTT.

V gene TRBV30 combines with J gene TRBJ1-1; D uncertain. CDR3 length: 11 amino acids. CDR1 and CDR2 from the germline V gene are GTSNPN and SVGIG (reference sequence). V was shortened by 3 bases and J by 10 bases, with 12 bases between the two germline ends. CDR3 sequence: CAWSPGARAFF. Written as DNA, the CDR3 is TGTGCCTGGAGCCCGGGAGCCCGAGCTTTCTTT.

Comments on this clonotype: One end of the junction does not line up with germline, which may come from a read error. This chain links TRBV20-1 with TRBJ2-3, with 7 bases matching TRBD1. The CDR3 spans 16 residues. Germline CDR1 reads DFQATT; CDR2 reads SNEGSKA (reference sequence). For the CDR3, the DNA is TGCAGTGTTAGAGATTTGCCCGATAGGGGGCCAGGTACGCAGTATTTT. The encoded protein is CSVRDLPDRGPGTQYF.

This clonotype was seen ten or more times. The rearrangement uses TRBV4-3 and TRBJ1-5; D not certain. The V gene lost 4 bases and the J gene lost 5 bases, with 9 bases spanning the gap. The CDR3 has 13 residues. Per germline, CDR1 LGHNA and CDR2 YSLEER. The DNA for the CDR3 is TGCGCCAGCAGCCCCGGGAGATATCAGCCCCAGCATTTT. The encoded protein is CASSPGRYQPQHF.

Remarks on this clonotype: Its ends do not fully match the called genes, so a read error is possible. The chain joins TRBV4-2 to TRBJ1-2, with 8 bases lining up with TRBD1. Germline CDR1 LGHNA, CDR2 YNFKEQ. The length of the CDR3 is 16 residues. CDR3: CANSHADRGRDSGYTF. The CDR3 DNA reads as TGTGCCAACAGCCACGCAGACAGGGGTAGGGACTCTGGCTACACCTTC.

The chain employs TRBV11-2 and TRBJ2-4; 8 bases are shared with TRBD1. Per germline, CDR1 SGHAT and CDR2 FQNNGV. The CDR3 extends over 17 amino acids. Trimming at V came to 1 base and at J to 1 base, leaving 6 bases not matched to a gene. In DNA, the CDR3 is TGTGCCAGCAGCTTAGCGGGGACAGGTGCTGCCAAAAACATTCAGTACTTC. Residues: CASSLAGTGAAKNIQYF. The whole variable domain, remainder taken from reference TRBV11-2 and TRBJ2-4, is EAGVAQSPRYKIIEKRQSVAFWCNPISGHATLYWYQQILGQGPKLLIQFQNNGVVDDSQLPKDRFSAERLKGVDSTLKIQPAKLEDSAVYLCASSLAGTGAAKNIQYFGAGTRLSVL.

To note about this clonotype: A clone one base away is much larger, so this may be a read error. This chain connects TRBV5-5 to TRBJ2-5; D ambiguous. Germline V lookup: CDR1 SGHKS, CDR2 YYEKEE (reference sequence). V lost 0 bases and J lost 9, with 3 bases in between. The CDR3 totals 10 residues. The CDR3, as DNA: TGTGCCAGCAGCTTGGAGGCCCAGTACTTC. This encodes CASSLEAQYF.

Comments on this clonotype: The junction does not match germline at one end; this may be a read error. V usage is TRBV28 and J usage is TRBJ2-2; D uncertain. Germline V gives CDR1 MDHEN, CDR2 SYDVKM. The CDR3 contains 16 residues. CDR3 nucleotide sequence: TGTGCCAGTAGTTTCTACGAGCAGGCGAACACCGCGGAGCTGTTTTTT. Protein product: CASSFYEQANTAELFF.

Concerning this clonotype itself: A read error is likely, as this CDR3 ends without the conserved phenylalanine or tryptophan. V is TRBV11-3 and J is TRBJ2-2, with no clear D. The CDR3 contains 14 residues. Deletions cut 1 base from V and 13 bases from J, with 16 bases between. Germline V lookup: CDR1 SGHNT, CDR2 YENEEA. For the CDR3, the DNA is TGTGCCAGCAGCTTAGCCGGACCGGGTGGAAGGCTGTTTTAT. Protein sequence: CASSLAGPGGRLFY.

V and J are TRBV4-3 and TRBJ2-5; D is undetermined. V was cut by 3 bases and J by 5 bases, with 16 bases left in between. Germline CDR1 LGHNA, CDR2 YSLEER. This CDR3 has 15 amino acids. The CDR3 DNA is TGCGCCAGCAGCCAGCAGAAGTCCATCGGTGAGACCCAGTACTTC. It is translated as CASSQQKSIGETQYF.

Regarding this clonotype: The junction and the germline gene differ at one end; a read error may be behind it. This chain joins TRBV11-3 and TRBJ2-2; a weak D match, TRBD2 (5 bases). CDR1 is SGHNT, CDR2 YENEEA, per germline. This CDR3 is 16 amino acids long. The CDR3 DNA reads TGTGCCAGCAGCCCCCGATATTTTTACGACTCCGGGGAACTGTTTTTT. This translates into CASSPRYFYDSGELFF.

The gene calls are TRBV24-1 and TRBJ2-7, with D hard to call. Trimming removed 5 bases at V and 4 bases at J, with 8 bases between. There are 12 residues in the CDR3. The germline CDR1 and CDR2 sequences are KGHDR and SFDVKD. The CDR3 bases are TGTGCCACCAGTGTCTCCAGTTACGAGCAGTACTTC. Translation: CATSVSSYEQYF.

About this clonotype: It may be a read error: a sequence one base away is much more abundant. The CDR3 bases are TGTGCCAGCAGTCCGAGACTAGCGGGAGATCTGCAGTTCTTC. It codes for CASSPRLAGDLQFF. The gene calls are TRBV6-2 or TRBV6-3 and TRBJ2-1; TRBD2 matches 12 bases. The germline V gene encodes CDR1 MNHEY and CDR2 SVGEGT. The V gene end was trimmed by 5 bases and the J gene end by 12 bases; junction bases not matched to a gene: 8. This CDR3 comprises 14 residues.